The rows below give T cell receptor beta chains drawn from one sample of a study of blood T cell repertoires in COVID-19. TCRdb keeps only in-frame clones here, not all; method: immunoSEQ multiplex PCR. The top ten hold under 15% of the sample, which has about 220,000 clones, about 90% seen once. The sample taken for sequencing was PBMCs or T cells enriched from blood (not recorded which). The source is a woman in her 50s with acute COVID-19. Both conserved end residues are part of each CDR3. The order of the fields is J gene, clone size, V gene, D gene, CDR3 DNA, CDR3 protein. The D gene is left open where the match is weak. Clone size is given for some rows only: seen once, a few or many times, or a class if the clone is expanded.

>TRBJ2-7|-|TRBV5-1|TRBD2
TGCGCCAGCAGCTTTCGAGCGGGAGCCTACTACGAGCAGTACTTC
CASSFRAGAYYEQYF
>TRBJ2-5|-|TRBV4-2|TRBD2
TGTGCCAGCAGCCAAGCTCTTTCTAGCGGGAGGCTAGAGACCCAGTACTTC
CASSQALSSGRLETQYF
>TRBJ1-2|-|TRBV28|TRBD1
TGTGCCAGCAGTTTTCCGCGGGGTTGGGGTTTTCGACAGGGAGGCTATGGCTACACCTTC
CASSFPRGWGFRQGGYGYTF
>TRBJ2-7|-|TRBV11-2|-
TGTGCCAGCAGCCGCAATTACGCGACAGTTGGCGACGAGCAGTACTTC
CASSRNYATVGDEQYF
>TRBJ1-2|-|TRBV7-9|-
TGTGCCAGCGCCTACGGTCAACTTGGCTACACCTTC
CASAYGQLGYTF
>TRBJ1-4|-|TRBV24-1|TRBD1
TGTGCCACGGGGGCAGGGGGCACGGCTAATGAAAAACTGTTTTTT
CATGAGGTANEKLFF
>TRBJ2-7|-|TRBV6-2/TRBV6-3|-
TGTGCCAGCAGTTACCGCGGGGGGTACGGACAGGATTCCTACGAGCAGTACTTC
CASSYRGGYGQDSYEQYF
>TRBJ1-2|-|TRBV28|TRBD1
TGTGCCAGCAGTTTGGGACAGGGGTTTGGCTACACCTTC
CASSLGQGFGYTF
>TRBJ2-7|few|TRBV27|TRBD2
TGTGCCAGCAGTCCCCTAGCGGGAGGTTACAGCTACGAGCAGTACTTC
CASSPLAGGYSYEQYF
>TRBJ2-6|-|TRBV19|-
TGTGCCAGTAGAAGCCAGGGATTGTCTGGGGCCAACGTCCTGACTTTC
CASRSQGLSGANVLTF
>TRBJ2-7|-|TRBV27|-
TGTGCCAGCAGGCTCTCCGTTGGAGGACTTTTAAATTCCTACGAGCAGTACTTC
CASRLSVGGLLNSYEQYF
>TRBJ1-1|few|TRBV12-3/TRBV12-4|-
TGTGCCAGCAGGCACCTACAGGGCACTGAAGCTTTCTTT
CASRHLQGTEAFF
>TRBJ1-1|-|TRBV9|-
TGTGCCAGCAGCCCGGCGGGCACTGAAGCTTTCTTT
CASSPAGTEAFF
>TRBJ2-2|-|TRBV7-9|-
TGTGCCAGCAGCTTAGAATGGCGGGAGAACACCGGGGAGCTGTTTTTT
CASSLEWRENTGELFF
>TRBJ1-2|-|TRBV30|TRBD1
TGTGCCTGGAGAGATACAGGGGCCTGGAACTATGGCTACACCTTC
CAWRDTGAWNYGYTF
>TRBJ2-7|-|TRBV6-5|TRBD2
TGTGCCAGCAATTCCGGGACTAGCGGCTCCTACGAGCAGTACTTC
CASNSGTSGSYEQYF
>TRBJ2-3|-|TRBV20-1|-
TGCAGGCCATCCCAGTCAGATTTT
CRPSQSDF
>TRBJ2-7|once|TRBV4-2|TRBD1
TGTGCCAGCAGCCCGCCGGGACAGGCCTCCCCGCACTCCTACGAGCAGTACTTC
CASSPPGQASPHSYEQYF
>TRBJ1-1|-|TRBV12-3/TRBV12-4|TRBD1
TGTGCCAGCAGTTTATCACCACAGGGGACCGCTTTCTTT
CASSLSPQGTAFF
>TRBJ2-2|few|TRBV12-3/TRBV12-4|-
TGTGCCAGCAGGAGCGTGAACACCGGGGAGCTGTTTTTT
CASRSVNTGELFF
>TRBJ1-2|-|TRBV5-4|TRBD1
TGTGCCAGCAGCTTGCAACTACAGGGGAACTATGGCTACACCTTC
CASSLQLQGNYGYTF
>TRBJ2-5|-|TRBV5-4|TRBD2
TGTGCCAGCAGCTTGCTACTAGCGGCCAAAGAGACCCAGTACTTC
CASSLLLAAKETQYF
>TRBJ2-3|-|TRBV29-1|TRBD2
TGCAGCGTTGATACTAGCGGAAGCACAGATACGCAGTATTTT
CSVDTSGSTDTQYF
>TRBJ1-2|once|TRBV12-3/TRBV12-4|TRBD1
TGTGCCAGCAGTTTAAGGGACAGCTATGGCTACACCTTC
CASSLRDSYGYTF
>TRBJ2-2|once|TRBV10-2|-
TGCGCCAGCAGGGCTCCGGGACTCTTAACCGGGGAGCTGTTTTTT
CASRAPGLLTGELFF
>TRBJ2-7|-|TRBV6-1|TRBD1
TGTGCCAGCAGTGAAGCGCTTAGTGGGGACAGACACTACGAGCAGTACTTC
CASSEALSGDRHYEQYF
>TRBJ1-1|-|TRBV28|-
TGTGCCAGCAGCCTTAGTCACACTGAAGCTTTCTTT
CASSLSHTEAFF
>TRBJ2-5|-|TRBV5-1|-
TGCGCCAGCAGCCCACCCGGGACAACCAGGGGAGAGACCCAGTACTTC
CASSPPGTTRGETQYF
>TRBJ2-5|-|TRBV28|TRBD1
TGTGCCAGCAGTTTATCGACAGGGGCGACCCAAGAGACCCAGTACTTC
CASSLSTGATQETQYF
>TRBJ1-2|-|TRBV10-1|-
TGCGCCAGCAGTGCCCCAGCAGGGGAATTCGTATATGGCTACACCTTC
CASSAPAGEFVYGYTF
>TRBJ1-1|once|TRBV3-1/TRBV3-2|-
TGTGCCAGCGCATCTAAGGGGTTCACAGGGAACCAGAAAGCTTTCTTT
CASASKGFTGNQKAFF
>TRBJ1-2|-|TRBV20-1|TRBD1
TGCAGTGCTAGTAGGGCGACAGGGGGTTATGGCTACACCTTC
CSASRATGGYGYTF